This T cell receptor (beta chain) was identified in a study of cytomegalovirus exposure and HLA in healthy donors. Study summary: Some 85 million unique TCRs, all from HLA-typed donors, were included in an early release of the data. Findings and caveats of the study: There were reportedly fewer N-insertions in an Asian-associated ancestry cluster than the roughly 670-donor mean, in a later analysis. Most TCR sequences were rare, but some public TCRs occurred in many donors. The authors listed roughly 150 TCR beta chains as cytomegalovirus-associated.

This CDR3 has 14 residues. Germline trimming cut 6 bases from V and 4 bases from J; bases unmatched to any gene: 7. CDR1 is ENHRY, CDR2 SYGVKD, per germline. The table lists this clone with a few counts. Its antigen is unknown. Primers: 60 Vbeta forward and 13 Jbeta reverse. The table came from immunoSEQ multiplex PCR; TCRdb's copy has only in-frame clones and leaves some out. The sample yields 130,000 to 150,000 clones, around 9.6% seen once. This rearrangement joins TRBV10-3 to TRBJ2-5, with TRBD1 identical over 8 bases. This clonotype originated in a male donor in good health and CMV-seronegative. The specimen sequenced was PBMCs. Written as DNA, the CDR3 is TGTGCCATCAGCCAACAGGGGGGAGGAGAGACCCAGTACTTC. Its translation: CAISQQGGGETQYF.